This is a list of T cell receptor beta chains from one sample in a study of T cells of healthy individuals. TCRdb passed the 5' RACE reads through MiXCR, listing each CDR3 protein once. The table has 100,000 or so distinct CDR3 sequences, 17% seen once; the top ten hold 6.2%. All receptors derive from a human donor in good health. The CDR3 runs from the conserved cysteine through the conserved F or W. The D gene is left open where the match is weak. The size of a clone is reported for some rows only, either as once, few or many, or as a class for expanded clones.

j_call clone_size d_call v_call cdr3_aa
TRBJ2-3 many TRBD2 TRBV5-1 CATTSGTTDTQYF
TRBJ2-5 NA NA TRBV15 CATSRASGTGVETQYF
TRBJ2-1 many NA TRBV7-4 CASSSYLDEQFF
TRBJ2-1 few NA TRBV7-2 CASSSRGADNEQFF
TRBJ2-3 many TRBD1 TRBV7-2 CASSLRDRGSADTQYF
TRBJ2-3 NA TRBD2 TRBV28 CASSAGVSTDTQYF
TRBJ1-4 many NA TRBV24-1 CATSPNGEKLFF
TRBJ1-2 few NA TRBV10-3 CAIGRDGYTF
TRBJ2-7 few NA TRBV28 CASSLQSYEQYF
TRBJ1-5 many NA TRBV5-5 CASSLWADSNQPQHF
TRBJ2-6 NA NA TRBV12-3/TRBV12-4 CASSLWGTGANVLTF
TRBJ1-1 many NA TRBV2 CASNRVATEAFF
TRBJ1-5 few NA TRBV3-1 CASARLWTQHF
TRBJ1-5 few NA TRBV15 CATSRVQVGQPQHF
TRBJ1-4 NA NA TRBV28 CASRGGGEAEKLFF
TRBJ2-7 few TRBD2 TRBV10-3 CAISEGTSSYEQYF
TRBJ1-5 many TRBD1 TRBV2 CASSEGQGEQPQHF
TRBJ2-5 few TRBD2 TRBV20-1 CSATTTSGLAGETQYF
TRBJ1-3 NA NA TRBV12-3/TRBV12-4 CASSPNRASLLRNTIYF
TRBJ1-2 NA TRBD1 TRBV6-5 CASSWDRVDYGYTF
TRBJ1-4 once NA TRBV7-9 CASSPLVGEGEKLFF
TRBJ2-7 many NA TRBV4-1 CASSTGGRISEQYF
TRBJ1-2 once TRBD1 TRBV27 CASSLRGQGGYTF
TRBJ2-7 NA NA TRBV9 CASSVATGPDYEQYF